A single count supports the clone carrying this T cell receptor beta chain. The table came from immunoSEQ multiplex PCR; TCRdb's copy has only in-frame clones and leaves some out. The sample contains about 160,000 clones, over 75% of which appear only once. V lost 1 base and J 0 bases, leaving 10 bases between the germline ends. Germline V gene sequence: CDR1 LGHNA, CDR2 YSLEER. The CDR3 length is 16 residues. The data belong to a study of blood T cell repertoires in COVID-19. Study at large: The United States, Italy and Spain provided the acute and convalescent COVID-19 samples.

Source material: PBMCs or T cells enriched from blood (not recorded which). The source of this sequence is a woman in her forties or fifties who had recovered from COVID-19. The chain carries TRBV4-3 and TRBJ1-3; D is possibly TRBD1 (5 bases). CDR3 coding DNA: TGCGCCAGCAGCCAAGGTGGGGGGAGCTCTGGAAACACCATATATTTT. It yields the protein CASSQGGGSSGNTIYF.